The 8 T cell receptor beta chains listed next were all sequenced from one sample in a study of shared clonotypes between healthy human individuals. The protocol was immunoSEQ multiplex PCR, while the TCRdb copy is restricted to in-frame clones and leaves out a portion. The sample has around 530,000 clones; around 76% are singletons. The material sequenced was PBMCs. The receptor set was obtained from a middle-aged woman in good health. Some clones in this sample may be carry-over from other donors' samples.

The chain recombines TRBV6-1 with TRBJ2-5, with 8 bases that match TRBD2. The end of the DNA fits TRBJ2-7 better, so the J call may be wrong. This CDR3 comprises 15 residues. Germline loops: CDR1 MNHNS, CDR2 SASEGT. CDR3 sequence reads: CASSGGLGGSYEQYF. The CDR3 coding sequence is TGTGCCAGCAGCGGGGGACTAGGGGGCTCCTACGAGCAGTACTTC.

V and J are TRBV7-9 and TRBJ1-5, with a tentative D call TRBD1 (6 bases). The CDR3 totals 14 residues. CDR1 and CDR2 (germline): SEHNR, FQNEAQ (reference sequence). The V gene lost 2 bases and the J gene lost 7 bases, with 12 bases spanning the gap. CDR3 loop: CASSLPGVWQPQHF. The CDR3 nucleotides read TGTGCCAGCAGCTTACCAGGGGTCTGGCAGCCCCAGCATTTT.

The table lists this clone with a few counts. This chain uses TRBV4-2 with TRBJ2-7, with D perhaps matching TRBD2 (7 bases). The germline V gene encodes CDR1 LGHNA and CDR2 YNFKEQ. CDR3 size: 19 residues. With 0 bases removed from V and 3 bases from J, the gap between germline ends came to 24 bases. The CDR3 DNA reads TGTGCCAGCAGCCAAGATAGGGGGGGGCCGGGTGGAAATTACTACGAGCAGTACTTC. Its protein product is CASSQDRGGPGGNYYEQYF.

The V gene is TRBV30, the J gene TRBJ2-1; TRBD2 is a possible D gene (6 bases). Deletions cut 3 bases from V and 0 bases from J, with 12 bases between. Germline loops: CDR1 GTSNPN, CDR2 SVGIG (reference sequence). CDR3 size: 15 residues. The CDR3 DNA reads as TGTGCCTGGAGGCCCACTAGCAGCTCCTACAATGAGCAGTTCTTC. Translated, it gives CAWRPTSSSYNEQFF.

The chain employs TRBV7-3 and TRBJ2-1; TRBD2 agrees at 13 bases. CDR3 size: 16 residues. CDR1 is SGHTA, CDR2 FQGTGA, per germline. With V trimmed by 1 base and J by 6 bases, 3 bases remained unmatched. CDR3 coding DNA: TGTGCCAGCAGCTTAAGTACTAGCGGGAGGGTCAATGAGCAGTTCTTC. The encoded protein is CASSLSTSGRVNEQFF.

The chain employs TRBV28 and TRBJ1-5, with a tentative D call TRBD1 (6 bases). In germline, CDR1 is MDHEN, CDR2 SYDVKM. This CDR3 is 16 amino acids long. V shed 5 bases and J shed 1 base, with 15 bases lying between them. CDR3 coding DNA: TGTGCCAGCAGTCCTAGGGTGGGGGCGAGCAATCAGCCCCAGCATTTT. Residues: CASSPRVGASNQPQHF.

The V call is TRBV19, the J call TRBJ1-1, with unresolved D. Trimming cost V 4 bases and J 1 base, with 10 bases left between them. The length of the CDR3 is 14 residues. Germline V CDR1 and CDR2: LNHDA, SQIVND (reference sequence). The CDR3 nucleotides are TGTGCCAGTAGTACAAGAGAGGAGAACACTGAAGCTTTCTTT. Encoded protein: CASSTREENTEAFF.

In its sample, this clone was seen many times. The chain combines TRBV7-3 with TRBJ2-6; 11 bases align to TRBD2. Germline-derived CDR1 and CDR2 are SGHTA and FQGTGA. Losses at the gene ends were 2 bases for V and 3 bases for J; bases not matched to a gene: 9. The CDR3 is 19 residues long. Here the CDR3 DNA reads TGTGCCAGCAGCTTACAGGTAGCGGGAGGGAACCTTGGGGCCAACGTCCTGACTTTC. This encodes CASSLQVAGGNLGANVLTF.